This T cell receptor beta chain came from a study of cytomegalovirus exposure and HLA in healthy donors. Points from the study as a whole: Certain indistinguishable V segments, among them TRBV6-2 and TRBV6-3, were excluded. Many donors shared some public TCRs, even though most TCR sequences were rare. The authors assumed roughly uniform sequencing depth across donors for presence/absence analyses.

Researchers ran the PCR with 60 Vbeta and 13 Jbeta primers. Here immunoSEQ multiplex PCR was the method, and the copy in TCRdb shows in-frame clones only, minus some. Of some 130,000 clones in the sample, about four fifths were seen once. To note about this clone: Its antigen is as yet unknown.

Trimming took 3 bases from V and 3 from J; bases not matched to a gene: 4. This CDR3 has 14 residues. CDR1 and CDR2 from the germline V gene are SNHLY and FYNNEI. The source is a human donor in good health. This chain links TRBV2 with TRBJ2-7; 8 positions agree with TRBD1. The sample comprised PBMCs. As DNA, the CDR3 is TGTGCCAGCAGTGACTCTACAGGGGGCTACGAGCAGTACTTC. It encodes CASSDSTGGYEQYF. Supplemented by reference TRBV2 and TRBJ2-7, the full variable domain reads EPEVTQTPSHQVTQMGQEVILRCVPISNHLYFYWYRQILGQKVEFLVSFYNNEISEKSEIFDDQFSVERPDGSNFTLKIRSTKLEDSAMYFCASSDSTGGYEQYFGPGTRLTVT.